This T cell receptor beta chain is drawn from a study of tumor-infiltrating lymphocytes in localized non-small cell lung cancer (dated by TCRdb to about 2021). For the wider study: Several histologies were represented in the cohort, which also included both smokers and never-smokers as well as patients whose samples were collected after neoadjuvant chemotherapy. Resected tumor tissue and uninvolved lung tissue described as non-adjacent to the tumor were contributed by each patient, with both tissues obtained from the same patient. Alongside flow cytometry, multiplex immunofluorescence, RNA-seq, exome sequencing and proteomics, TCR sequencing was applied to the same patients as one of several integrated assays. In total, the ICON cohort was made up of 150 or so surgical patients who had localized non-small cell lung cancer and whose tumors were resected. A total of about 55 patients were part of the paired comparison of immunoSEQ T-cell fraction between tumor and uninvolved lung.

CDR1 and CDR2 are drawn from the germline V gene: SGHTA, FQGTGA. Unmatched junction bases come to 7, with V trimmed by 4 bases and J by 10 bases. From the cysteine through the phenylalanine, the CDR3 covers 16 amino acids. The DNA shown is the 48-base CDR3, in frame from base 1. The immunoSEQ assay used for TCR sequencing gave the T-cell fraction in both tumor and uninvolved lung tissue. Processing in the source paper ran as follows. For survival analysis, patients were split into high (upper tertile) and low (lower two tertiles) T-cell fraction groups and compared by log-rank test. A signed-rank test was used to check for differences in T-cell fraction between paired tumor and uninvolved lung. This immuneACCESS table, as held by TCRdb, lists in-frame sequences with V and J called but not all clones. Of the missing ones, under half trace to an unresolved V gene in checked studies; the others have no known cause. V, J and clone size derive from that table, while D and trimming were established from the DNA sequence. The sample has about 16,000 clones on record, over 70% of them singletons. The biggest ten clones account for 8.5% to 9.5% of the sample.

What the research found in general, with its limitations: Different pieces of the same tissue were used for different assays, so technical variation could not be separated from intratumor heterogeneity. The TCR-derived T-cell fraction showed no difference between the flow cytometry-defined immunotypes IM1 (good prognosis) and IM2 (poor prognosis). Recurrence-free survival showed no association with tumor T-cell fraction measured by TCR sequencing (p = 0.61). Consistent with immunofluorescence CD3 counts, TCRbeta sequencing supported greater T cell infiltration in tumors than in uninvolved lung tissue. Assay coverage varied across patients depending on available tissue quantity, so only a subset of the cohort had TCR sequencing.

The first patient joined ICON in the first half of 2016, and enrollment wrapped up when the last patient was enrolled in the second half of 2018. A subcohort of under 90 patients provided fresh tumor and matched uninvolved tissue for in-depth immune analyses, with TCR sequencing among those analyses. DNA isolated from bulk tissue, without cell sorting, was used for TCR sequencing. Concerning this clone: Its cognate antigen has yet to be identified. Base qualities are not at hand, and no much larger clone is one base apart.

The clonotype originates from a human donor with non-small cell lung cancer. This chain is built from TRBV7-3 and TRBJ2-1; 16 junctional bases match TRBD2. Sequencing was performed on lung tumor tissue. CDR3 loop: CASSSGTSGRAGEQFF. The nucleotides are TGTGCCAGCAGCTCAGGGACTAGCGGGAGGGCCGGGGAGCAGTTCTTC.